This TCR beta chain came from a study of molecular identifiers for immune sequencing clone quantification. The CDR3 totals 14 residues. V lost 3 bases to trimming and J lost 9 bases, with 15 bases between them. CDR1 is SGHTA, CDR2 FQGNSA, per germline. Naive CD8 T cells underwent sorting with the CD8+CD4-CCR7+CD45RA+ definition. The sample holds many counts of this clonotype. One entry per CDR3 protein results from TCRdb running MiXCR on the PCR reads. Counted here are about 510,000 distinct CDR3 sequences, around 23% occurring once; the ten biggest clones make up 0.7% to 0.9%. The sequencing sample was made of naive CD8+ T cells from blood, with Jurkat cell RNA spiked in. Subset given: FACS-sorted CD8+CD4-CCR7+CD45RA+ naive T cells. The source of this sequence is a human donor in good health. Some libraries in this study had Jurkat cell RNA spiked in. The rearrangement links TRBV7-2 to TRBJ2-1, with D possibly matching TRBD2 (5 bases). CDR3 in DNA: TGTGCCAGCAGCTTCTCTGGAGGTCTCGGTGAGCAGTTCTTC. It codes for CASSFSGGLGEQFF.